These 12 T cell receptor beta chains originate from one sample sequenced in a study of OX40 agonist ivuxolimab in advanced cancers. Assay: immunoSEQ multiplex PCR; the TCRdb copy retains only in-frame clones and omits some. The data hold about 38,000 clones, with nearly 90% observed a single time. Sequenced here: CD4+ or CD8+ T cells sorted from blood, sampled in a trial of the OX40 agonist ivuxolimab. These receptors all come from an adult with an advanced solid tumor such as melanoma, head and neck, liver or kidney cancer.

This chain's CDR3 is CASILSGGLGELFF. CDR3 nucleotides: TGTGCCAGCATCCTATCGGGGGGGCTAGGGGAGCTGTTTTTT. The V and J genes are TRBV2 and TRBJ2-2; 8 positions agree with TRBD2. The V segment lost 7 bases and the J segment 8 bases; nucleotides outside the gene matches: 9. Germline CDR1 and CDR2: SNHLY and FYNNEI. This CDR3 comprises 14 residues.

The genes are TRBV4-1 and TRBJ2-1, with D possibly being TRBD1 (6 bases). V was trimmed by 1 base and J by 8 bases, leaving 9 bases between them. This CDR3 comprises 13 residues. Germline loops: CDR1 MGHRA, CDR2 YSYEKL. CDR3 sequence reads: CASSQVQGYEQFF. CDR3 in DNA: TGCGCCAGCAGCCAAGTACAGGGCTATGAGCAGTTCTTC.

This chain uses TRBV28 with TRBJ1-5, with D perhaps matching TRBD1 (6 bases). V was pared by 3 bases and J by 5 bases, with 14 bases between. The CDR3 sequence is 15 residues long. From germline, CDR1 is MDHEN and CDR2 SYDVKM. The CDR3 DNA follows: TGTGCCAGCAGTTTTATGGGGGGGCTGGATCAGCCCCAGCATTTT. It translates to CASSFMGGLDQPQHF.

CDR3 in DNA: TGCGCCAGCAGTGCGGACCAAGAGACCCAGTACTTC. Protein: CASSADQETQYF. The V call is TRBV10-1, the J call TRBJ2-5, with D uncertain. Trimming removed 4 bases at V and 0 bases at J, with 3 bases between. Germline V CDR1 and CDR2: WNHNN, SYGVQD (reference sequence). CDR3 size: 12 residues.

The rearrangement uses TRBV9 and TRBJ2-1; a weak D match, TRBD2 (6 bases). With 3 bases removed from V and 8 bases from J, the gap between germline ends came to 15 bases. Germline V CDR1 and CDR2: SGDLS, YYNGEE. The CDR3 has 14 amino acids. The CDR3 coding sequence is TGTGCCAGCAGCGGTAGCGGTCTTGGGGATGAGCAGTTCTTC. It encodes CASSGSGLGDEQFF.

The gene calls are TRBV27 and TRBJ2-1; D perhaps matches TRBD2 (5 bases). Germline lookup yields CDR1 MNHEY and CDR2 SMNVEV (reference sequence). This CDR3 spans 14 amino acids. Trimming left V 7 bases short and J 4 bases short, with 14 bases between. CDR3 amino acids: CASKPSPLYNEQFF. Written as DNA, the CDR3 is TGTGCCAGCAAGCCTAGCCCCCTTTACAATGAGCAGTTCTTC.

This rearrangement joins TRBV14 to TRBJ2-1; a possible D gene is TRBD1 (6 bases). This CDR3 contains 15 residues. The germline gives CDR1 SGHDN, CDR2 FVKESK. V lost 3 bases, J lost 2 bases, and 11 bases lay in between. CDR3 coding DNA: TGTGCCAGCAGCCAGGGGGCCTACGCCTACAATGAGCAGTTCTTC. Amino acids: CASSQGAYAYNEQFF.

This clone was observed a single time. The chain carries TRBV9 and TRBJ2-5; weak D call: TRBD1 (6 bases). The germline V and J ends were trimmed by 4 bases and 5 bases, with 9 bases remaining between them. Germline CDR1 and CDR2: SGDLS and YYNGEE. The CDR3 has 12 amino acids. The CDR3 here is CASSPQGETQYF. The CDR3 DNA is TGTGCCAGCAGCCCCCAGGGGGAGACCCAGTACTTC.

The V gene is TRBV19, the J gene TRBJ2-2; tentatively, D is TRBD1 (5 bases). Germline CDR1 is LNHDA and CDR2 is SQIVND (reference sequence). The V end lost 10 bases, the J end lost 1 base, and 16 bases lay between the germline ends. CDR3 length: 15 residues. CDR3 amino acids: CATLPRQGNTGELFF. The CDR3 DNA is TGTGCCACCCTTCCCCGGCAGGGGAACACCGGGGAGCTGTTTTTT.

The genes are TRBV20-1 and TRBJ2-1; D ambiguous. Looked up from germline, CDR1 is DFQATT and CDR2 is SNEGSKA (reference sequence). The CDR3 is made up of 11 amino acids. V was trimmed by 6 bases and J by 1 base, leaving 4 bases between them. The CDR3 region is CSALSYNEQFF. CDR3 sequence (DNA): TGCAGTGCCCTTTCCTACAATGAGCAGTTCTTC.

The chain links TRBV5-6 to TRBJ2-1; weak D call: TRBD2 (6 bases). Germline CDR1 SGHDT, CDR2 YYEEEE. CDR3 length: 12 residues. Trimming took 4 bases from V and 8 from J, leaving 10 bases between them. CDR3 DNA sequence: TGTGCCAGCAGCCTAACTAGCTATGAGCAGTTCTTC. Amino acids: CASSLTSYEQFF. Full variable domain (rest looked up from reference TRBV5-6 and TRBJ2-1): DAGVTQSPTHLIKTRGQQVTLRCSPKSGHDTVSWYQQALGQGPQFIFQYYEEEERQRGNFPDRFSGHQFPNYSSELNVNALLLGDSALYLCASSLTSYEQFFGPGTRLTVL.

The J gene is TRBJ1-2, the V gene TRBV7-9; D is possibly TRBD1 (6 bases). This CDR3 comprises 17 residues. Germline V gene sequence: CDR1 SEHNR, CDR2 FQNEAQ (reference sequence). With 4 bases removed from V and 2 bases from J, the gap between germline ends came to 20 bases. The CDR3 region is CASSSNRPGTTNYGYTF. The CDR3 bases are TGTGCCAGCAGCTCCAACCGCCCCGGGACAACGAACTATGGCTACACCTTC.